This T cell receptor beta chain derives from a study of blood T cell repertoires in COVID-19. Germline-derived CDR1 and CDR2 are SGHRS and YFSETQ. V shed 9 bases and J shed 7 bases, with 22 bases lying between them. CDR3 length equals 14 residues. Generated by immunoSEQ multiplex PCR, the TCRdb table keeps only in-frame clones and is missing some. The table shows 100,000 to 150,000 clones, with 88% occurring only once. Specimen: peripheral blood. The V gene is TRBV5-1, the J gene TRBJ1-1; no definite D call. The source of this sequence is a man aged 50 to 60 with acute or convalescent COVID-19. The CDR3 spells CATSPSPGTGEAFF. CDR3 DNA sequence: TGCGCCACCTCCCCCAGCCCAGGCACCGGTGAAGCTTTCTTT.